These 28 T cell receptor beta chains came from one sample sequenced in a study of somatic mutations in cytotoxic T cells in rheumatoid arthritis. Sequencing used immunoSEQ multiplex PCR; TCRdb keeps in-frame clones, though not all of them. The sample records 10,000 to 15,000 clones, 78% being singletons. Sequencing was performed on CD8+ T cells sorted from blood. The origin of the receptors is an adult with rheumatoid arthritis.

The V and J genes are TRBV6-6 and TRBJ1-3, with D unclear. The V gene's germline CDR1 is MNHNY and CDR2 SVGAGI (reference sequence). Trimming shortened V by 5 bases and J by 4 bases, and 15 bases separated the two germline ends. There are 15 residues in the CDR3. The CDR3 loop reads CASSDFGSLGNTIYF. The CDR3, as DNA: TGTGCCAGCAGTGATTTCGGGTCGCTCGGAAACACCATATATTTT.

The chain uses TRBV30 and TRBJ2-1; D ambiguous. The CDR3 runs to 12 residues. V lost 0 bases, J lost 7 bases, and 7 bases lay in between. Germline-derived CDR1 and CDR2 are GTSNPN and SVGIG (reference sequence). The CDR3 protein is CAWSVGINEQFF. The DNA of the CDR3 is TGTGCCTGGAGTGTTGGTATAAATGAGCAGTTCTTC.

The chain links TRBV9 to TRBJ1-2; D not certain. V gave up 2 bases and J gave up 6 bases, with 8 bases separating them. The CDR3 extends over 12 amino acids. The germline V gene encodes CDR1 SGDLS and CDR2 YYNGEE. The CDR3 region has the DNA TGTGCCAGCAGCGTCACTGGGGATGGCTACACCTTC. Amino acid sequence: CASSVTGDGYTF.

The chain recombines TRBV27 with TRBJ1-4; D is perhaps TRBD1 (6 bases). Trimming pared 3 bases from V and 13 bases from J, leaving 15 bases between. The CDR3 has 13 amino acids. Germline V lookup: CDR1 MNHEY, CDR2 SMNVEV (reference sequence). CDR3 region: CASSFAGAQGLFF. CDR3 nucleotide sequence: TGTGCCAGCAGTTTCGCAGGGGCTCAAGGACTGTTTTTT.

J is TRBJ1-1 and V is TRBV27; 7 positions match TRBD1. V was pared by 7 bases and J by 3 bases, with 11 bases of the junction left unmatched. The CDR3 is 15 amino acids. Germline loops: CDR1 MNHEY, CDR2 SMNVEV (reference sequence). DNA of the CDR3: TGTGCCAGCAAGGTAAAGGGGGCATGGGACACTGAAGCTTTCTTT. This sequence encodes CASKVKGAWDTEAFF.

This clone was seen only a few times. The CDR3 region has the DNA TGTGCCAGCAGTTTCGTCCCGACTAGCTCTACAGATACGCAGTATTTT. Its protein is CASSFVPTSSTDTQYF. J is TRBJ2-3 and V is TRBV6-6; TRBD2 matches 7 bases. Germline V gives CDR1 MNHNY, CDR2 SVGAGI (reference sequence). The CDR3 contains 16 residues. The V and J ends lost 4 bases and 3 bases, in that order; junction bases with no gene match: 10.

The chain carries TRBV27 and TRBJ1-2; possible D gene TRBD1, 6 bases. The CDR3 is 15 amino acids. Looked up from germline, CDR1 is MNHEY and CDR2 is SMNVEV (reference sequence). V was trimmed by 2 bases and J by 0 bases, leaving 10 bases between them. CDR3 residues: CASSLNRASNYGYTF. CDR3 DNA: TGTGCCAGCAGTTTAAACAGGGCCTCTAACTATGGCTACACCTTC.

The rearrangement joins TRBV4-1 to TRBJ2-2, with 12 bases identical to TRBD1. CDR3 size: 17 residues. Germline lookup yields CDR1 MGHRA and CDR2 YSYEKL. V lost 5 bases to trimming and J lost 1 base; unmatched junction nucleotides: 5. CDR3 sequence reads: CASSTGTGGLNTGELFF. CDR3 sequence (DNA): TGCGCCAGCAGCACCGGGACAGGGGGCCTGAACACCGGGGAGCTGTTTTTT.

The rearrangement uses TRBV5-4 and TRBJ2-7; 10 bases match TRBD2. Germline V CDR1 and CDR2: SGHNT, YYREEE (reference sequence). V was pared by 1 base and J by 5 bases, with 9 bases of the junction left unmatched. The CDR3 totals 16 residues. CDR3 in DNA: TGTGCCAGCAGCTTGACGGCTAGCGGGAGTCCCCACGAGCAGTACTTC. Residues: CASSLTASGSPHEQYF.

This rearrangement joins TRBV6-1 to TRBJ1-2, with D hard to call. This CDR3 region has 14 residues. Germline assignment: CDR1 MNHNS and CDR2 SASEGT. The V and J ends lost 2 bases and 4 bases respectively, with 11 bases between them. In DNA form, the CDR3 reads TGTGCCAGCAGTGAATACGTGCCGAGCTATGGCTACACCTTC. The encoded protein is CASSEYVPSYGYTF.

In its sample, this clone was seen a few times. This chain links TRBV6-1 with TRBJ1-2, with D possibly matching TRBD1 (6 bases). V lost 4 bases to trimming and J lost 6 bases, with 12 bases between them. Per germline, CDR1 MNHNS and CDR2 SASEGT. There are 13 residues in the CDR3. The DNA of the CDR3 is TGTGCCAGCAGTGGTTTAGGGGGGAATGGCTACACCTTC. The encoded protein is CASSGLGGNGYTF.

This chain joins TRBV29-1 and TRBJ2-7; maybe TRBD2 (6 bases). Deletions cut 5 bases from V and 6 bases from J, with 14 bases between. The CDR3 has 12 residues. Germline CDR1 and CDR2: SQVTM and ANQGSEA. CDR3 loop: CSVRTTGREQYF. For the CDR3, the DNA is TGCAGCGTTCGGACTACGGGGCGCGAGCAGTACTTC.

The J gene is TRBJ1-5, the V gene TRBV27; D ambiguous. The germline CDR1 and CDR2 sequences are MNHEY and SMNVEV (reference sequence). This CDR3 contains 18 residues. Trimming removed 1 base at V and 4 bases at J, with 20 bases between. The CDR3 nucleotides are TGTGCCAGCAGTTTATATAACTCTGGAGTTGGGGTAAATCAGCCCCAGCATTTT. It translates to CASSLYNSGVGVNQPQHF.

The rearrangement links TRBV19 to TRBJ2-1; TRBD1 matches 9 bases. Germline V CDR1 and CDR2: LNHDA, SQIVND (reference sequence). CDR3 length: 15 residues. V lost 6 bases to trimming and J lost 4 bases; unmatched junction nucleotides: 7. CDR3 coding DNA: TGTGCCAGTAGCGACCTTGGACAGGGGTACAATGAGCAGTTCTTC. Translated: CASSDLGQGYNEQFF.

The chain links TRBV19 to TRBJ1-5; TRBD1 aligns across 7 bases. The trim removed 3 bases at V and 4 bases at J, leaving 6 bases unmatched. This CDR3 is 15 amino acids long. In germline, CDR1 is LNHDA, CDR2 SQIVND (reference sequence). The CDR3 nucleotides read TGTGCCAGTAGTATGACCGGGACAGCTAATCAGCCCCAGCATTTT. Translation gives CASSMTGTANQPQHF.

This clone was counted only a few times. The chain recombines TRBV25-1 with TRBJ1-2; possibly TRBD1 for D (6 bases). Germline V lookup: CDR1 MGHDK, CDR2 SYGVNS. V was clipped by 8 bases and J by 7 bases, with 11 bases between them. This CDR3 comprises 11 residues. The CDR3 spells CASWAGVGYTF. The CDR3 nucleotides are TGTGCCAGCTGGGCAGGGGTTGGCTACACCTTC.

V gene TRBV18 combines with J gene TRBJ1-4, with TRBD1 as a possible D gene (6 bases). The CDR3 is 15 amino acids. Looked up from germline, CDR1 is KGHSH and CDR2 is LQKENI. Between the trimmed V and J ends, which lost 0 bases and 4 bases, there was a span of 9 bases. CDR3 bases: TGTGCCAGCTCACCACCGGGGGCAGTTAATGAAAAACTGTTTTTT. Protein sequence: CASSPPGAVNEKLFF.

This sequence joins TRBV9 and TRBJ2-7; the D is unclear. V gave up 3 bases and J gave up 6 bases, with 13 bases separating them. Germline V gives CDR1 SGDLS, CDR2 YYNGEE. The CDR3 is 13 amino acids. CDR3 region: CASSAHSGVEQYF. CDR3 DNA sequence: TGTGCCAGCAGCGCCCACAGTGGCGTCGAGCAGTACTTC.

The rearrangement links TRBV10-2 to TRBJ1-3; D remains ambiguous. This CDR3 comprises 17 residues. Trimming shortened V by 2 bases and J by 0 bases, and 14 bases separated the two germline ends. Germline lookup yields CDR1 WSHSY and CDR2 SAAADI. The CDR3 spells CASSEAETPYSGNTIYF. CDR3 nucleotides: TGCGCCAGCAGTGAGGCCGAGACTCCCTACTCTGGAAACACCATATATTTT.

This chain joins TRBV9 and TRBJ2-7; tentative D call: TRBD2 (5 bases). The germline V gene encodes CDR1 SGDLS and CDR2 YYNGEE. The CDR3 has 13 residues. V was trimmed by 3 bases and J by 0 bases, leaving 7 bases between them. The CDR3 protein is CASSAGSSYEQYF. CDR3 nucleotide sequence: TGTGCCAGCAGCGCGGGGAGCTCCTACGAGCAGTACTTC.

This clone is medium-sized by share. The sample holds other DNA sequences that translate to the same CDR3. The DNA for the CDR3 is TGTGCCACCAGCAGAGGTGGGAACACTGAAGCTTTCTTT. Translation gives CATSRGGNTEAFF. The chain links TRBV15 to TRBJ1-1; D remains ambiguous. Germline assignment: CDR1 LNHNV and CDR2 YYDKDF (reference sequence). This CDR3 region has 13 residues. Trimming took 1 base from V and 1 from J, leaving 4 bases between them.

The genes are TRBV7-9 and TRBJ2-1; TRBD2 aligns across 8 bases. V was pared by 8 bases and J by 3 bases, with 9 bases of the junction left unmatched. Germline V gene lookup returns CDR1 SEHNR and CDR2 FQNEAQ (reference sequence). This CDR3 has 15 residues. The chain's CDR3 is CASCPGTRSYNEQFF. The CDR3, as DNA: TGTGCCAGCTGCCCCGGGACTAGAAGCTACAATGAGCAGTTCTTC.

The rearrangement joins TRBV2 to TRBJ2-5; D remains unclear. Germline V CDR1 and CDR2: SNHLY, FYNNEI. Trimming took 3 bases from V and 5 from J, leaving 4 bases between them. The length of the CDR3 is 11 residues. The CDR3 nucleotides read TGTGCCAGCAGTGATTGGGAGACCCAGTACTTC. Protein product: CASSDWETQYF.

The chain's CDR3 is CASSMGQGTVQYF. The CDR3 DNA reads as TGTGCCAGCAGTATGGGACAGGGGACGGTTCAGTATTTT. The J gene is TRBJ2-3, the V gene TRBV27; 10 nucleotides agree with TRBD1. The CDR3 runs 13 residues. The ends lost 5 bases at V and 12 bases at J; junction bases unmatched: 8. CDR1 is MNHEY and CDR2 is SMNVEV in the germline V gene (reference sequence).

The J gene is TRBJ2-5, the V gene TRBV7-2, with D perhaps TRBD1 or TRBD2 (5 bases each). V lost 5 bases and J lost 0, with 13 bases in between. The CDR3 runs 15 residues. Per the germline V gene, CDR1 is SGHTA and CDR2 is FQGNSA. The CDR3 DNA reads TGTGCCAGCAGCCCCGGGACGGTATACCAAGAGACCCAGTACTTC. Its protein is CASSPGTVYQETQYF. The full variable domain, rest sourced from reference TRBV7-2 and TRBJ2-5, is GAGVSQSPSNKVTEKGKDVELRCDPISGHTALYWYRQSLGQGLEFLIYFQGNSAPDKSGLPSDRFSAERTGGSVSTLTIQRTQQEDSAVYLCASSPGTVYQETQYFGPGTRLLVL.

The V call is TRBV19, the J call TRBJ2-7, with 9 bases matching TRBD1. The ends lost 3 bases at V and 3 bases at J; junction bases unmatched: 3. Germline CDR1 is LNHDA and CDR2 is SQIVND (reference sequence). The CDR3 spans 14 residues. This CDR3 is CASSIGTGLYEQYF. The DNA for the CDR3 is TGTGCCAGTAGTATCGGGACAGGGCTCTACGAGCAGTACTTC. Full variable domain (rest looked up from reference TRBV19 and TRBJ2-7): DGGITQSPKYLFRKEGQNVTLSCEQNLNHDAMYWYRQDPGQGLRLIYYSQIVNDFQKGDIAEGYSVSREKKESFPLTVTSAQKNPTAFYLCASSIGTGLYEQYFGPGTRLTVT.

This chain connects TRBV28 to TRBJ1-1, with D perhaps TRBD1 (6 bases). Trimming cost V 2 bases and J 2 bases, with 21 bases left between them. Germline V gene sequence: CDR1 MDHEN, CDR2 SYDVKM. The CDR3 consists of 18 residues. For the CDR3, the DNA is TGTGCCAGCAGTTTAATCGTTCAGGGCGTACAGGGAAACACTGAAGCTTTCTTT. As protein: CASSLIVQGVQGNTEAFF.

This clone was detected only once. The V call is TRBV19, the J call TRBJ1-5; 7 nucleotides align to TRBD1. The CDR3 is 16 residues long. J lost 1 base, V lost 3 bases, and 6 bases had no gene match. Germline assignment: CDR1 LNHDA and CDR2 SQIVND (reference sequence). CDR3 in amino acids: CASSMYRGLSNQPQHF. The CDR3 coding sequence is TGTGCCAGTAGTATGTACAGGGGCTTGAGCAATCAGCCCCAGCATTTT. Complete variable domain (other parts from reference TRBV19 and TRBJ1-5): DGGITQSPKYLFRKEGQNVTLSCEQNLNHDAMYWYRQDPGQGLRLIYYSQIVNDFQKGDIAEGYSVSREKKESFPLTVTSAQKNPTAFYLCASSMYRGLSNQPQHFGDGTRLSIL.